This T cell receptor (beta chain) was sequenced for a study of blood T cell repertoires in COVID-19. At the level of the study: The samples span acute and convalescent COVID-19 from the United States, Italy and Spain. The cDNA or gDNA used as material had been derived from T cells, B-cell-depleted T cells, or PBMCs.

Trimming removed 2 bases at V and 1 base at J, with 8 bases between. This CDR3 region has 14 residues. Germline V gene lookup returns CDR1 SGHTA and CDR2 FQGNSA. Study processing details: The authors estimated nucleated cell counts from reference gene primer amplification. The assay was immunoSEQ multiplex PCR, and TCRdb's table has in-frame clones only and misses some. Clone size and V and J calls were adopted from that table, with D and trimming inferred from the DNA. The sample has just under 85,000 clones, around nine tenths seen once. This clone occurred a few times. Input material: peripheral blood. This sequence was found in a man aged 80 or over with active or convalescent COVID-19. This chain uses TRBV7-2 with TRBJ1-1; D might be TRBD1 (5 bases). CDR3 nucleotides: TGTGCCAGCAGCTTAATGGGGCCGAACACTGAAGCTTTCTTT. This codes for CASSLMGPNTEAFF.